The source of this T cell receptor (beta chain) is a study of siplizumab effects on memory and regulatory T cells. Germline trimming cut 4 bases from V and 8 bases from J; bases unmatched to any gene: 4. From germline, CDR1 is SGHTA and CDR2 FQGTGA. The CDR3 spans 14 residues. The protocol was immunoSEQ multiplex PCR, while the TCRdb copy is restricted to in-frame clones and leaves out a portion. The data hold approximately 120,000 clones, with about 93% observed a single time. This clonotype originated in a human donor in good health. The sequenced sample consisted of non-Treg CD4+ T cells sorted from blood. The chain uses TRBV7-3 and TRBJ2-2, with 10 bases fitting TRBD1. CDR3 nucleotide sequence: TGTGCCAGCAGCTCGGGACAGGGGAGAGGGGAGCTGTTTTTT. Protein product: CASSSGQGRGELFF.